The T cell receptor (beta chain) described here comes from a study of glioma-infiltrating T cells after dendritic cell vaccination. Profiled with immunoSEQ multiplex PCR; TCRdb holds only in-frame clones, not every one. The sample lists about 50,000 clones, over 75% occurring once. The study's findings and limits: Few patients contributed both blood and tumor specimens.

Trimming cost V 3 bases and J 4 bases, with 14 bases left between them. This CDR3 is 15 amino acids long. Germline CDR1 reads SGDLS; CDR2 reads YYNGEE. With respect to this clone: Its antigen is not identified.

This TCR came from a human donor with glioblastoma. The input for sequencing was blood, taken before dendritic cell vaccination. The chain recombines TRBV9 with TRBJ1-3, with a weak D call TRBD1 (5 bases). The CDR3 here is CASSATAGGGNTIYF. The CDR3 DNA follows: TGTGCCAGCAGCGCCACCGCGGGGGGAGGAAACACCATATATTTT.